Sequencing of this T cell receptor beta chain was carried out in a study of blood T cell repertoires in COVID-19. Across the study: COVID-19 samples from acute and convalescent phases originated in the United States, Italy and Spain. Sources were T cells, B-cell-depleted T cells, or PBMCs; the material itself was cDNA or gDNA.

Per the study methods: Amplifying reference gene primers gave estimates of nucleated cell counts. Assay used: immunoSEQ multiplex PCR; TCRdb lists only in-frame clones, some missing. The V and J calls and clone size were taken over from that table, and D and trimming were inferred from the DNA. This table has under 300,000 clones, about 73% appearing once. V was pared by 5 bases and J by 7 bases, with 12 bases of the junction left unmatched. The CDR3 loop spans 15 amino acids. Germline CDR1 is MNHNY and CDR2 is SVGAGI (reference sequence). The material sequenced was peripheral blood. The receptor was derived from a woman aged 80 or over with acute or convalescent COVID-19. J is TRBJ2-7 and V is TRBV6-6; 9 bases line up with TRBD2. The CDR3 reads CASSPLGGGAVEQYF. CDR3 in DNA: TGTGCCAGCAGTCCACTTGGCGGGGGGGCAGTTGAGCAGTACTTC.